These T cell receptor beta chains were read from a single sample in a study of T-cell reconstitution after alpha-beta-depleted transplantation in children. TCRdb used MiXCR to reprocess the PCR reads, holding one entry per CDR3 protein. Of 70,000 to 95,000 distinct CDR3 sequences listed, 12% are singletons. Source: PBMCs from the stem cell graft donor, taken from the stem cell graft. The receptors here all came from a human donor who donated a stem cell graft to a child with inherited bone marrow failure. Both conserved end residues are part of each CDR3. D genes are given only for firm matches. A clone size is listed for some rows: how often the clone was seen (once, few, many), or a class if it is expanded.

J | V | D | size | CDR3 | DNA
TRBJ1-6 | TRBV6-5 | TRBD1 | many | CASSWDSENSPLHF | TGTGCCAGCAGTTGGGACAGTGAAAATTCACCCCTCCACTTT
TRBJ2-3 | TRBV12-3/TRBV12-4 | - | many | CASRKRAIGSDTQYF | TGTGCCAGCAGGAAGAGGGCAATAGGATCAGATACGCAGTATTTT
TRBJ2-7 | TRBV29-1 | - | - | CSVAYSSYEQYF | TGCAGCGTTGCCTACTCCTCCTACGAGCAGTACTTC
TRBJ2-7 | TRBV7-6 | - | many | CASSFQGRYEQYF | TGTGCCAGCAGCTTTCAGGGACGATACGAGCAGTACTTC
TRBJ2-1 | TRBV6-2/TRBV6-3 | - | - | CASSRASEQFF | TGTGCCAGCAGTCGAGCTTCTGAGCAGTTCTTC
TRBJ2-2 | TRBV20-1 | - | many | CSARDLTVGELFF | TGCAGTGCTAGAGATCTCACCGTCGGGGAGCTGTTTTTT
TRBJ1-5 | TRBV9 | TRBD1 | - | CASSRGTGAARGPQHF | TGTGCCAGCAGCCGGGGGACAGGGGCCGCCCGAGGGCCCCAGCATTTT
TRBJ2-2 | TRBV12-3/TRBV12-4 | TRBD1 | many | CASSPGQGDTGELFF | TGTGCCAGCAGCCCCGGACAGGGGGACACCGGGGAGCTGTTTTTT
TRBJ2-5 | TRBV4-1 | TRBD1 | many | CASSQVPGGRKTQYF | TGCGCCAGCAGCCAAGTACCAGGGGGCAGGAAGACCCAGTACTTC
TRBJ2-5 | TRBV11-2 | - | many | CASSFQGKEETQYF | TGTGCCAGCAGCTTTCAGGGAAAAGAAGAGACCCAGTACTTC
TRBJ2-7 | TRBV4-3 | TRBD2 | - | CASSQVAGGYEQYF | TGCGCCAGCAGCCAAGTGGCGGGAGGGTACGAGCAGTACTTC
TRBJ2-1 | TRBV19 | - | few | CASSIPSGTPRGEQFF | TGTGCCAGTAGTATTCCCTCCGGGACCCCCCGGGGAGAGCAGTTCTTC
TRBJ1-1 | TRBV5-1 | TRBD1 | few | CASSSTGGDTEAFF | TGCGCCAGCAGCTCGACAGGGGGGGATACTGAAGCTTTCTTT
TRBJ2-7 | TRBV4-2 | - | - | CASSLGQVYEQYF | TGTGCCAGCAGCCTTGGGCAGGTCTACGAGCAGTACTTC
TRBJ2-1 | TRBV7-8 | TRBD2 | many | CASSLGGREQFF | TGTGCCAGCAGCTTAGGCGGGAGGGAGCAGTTCTTC